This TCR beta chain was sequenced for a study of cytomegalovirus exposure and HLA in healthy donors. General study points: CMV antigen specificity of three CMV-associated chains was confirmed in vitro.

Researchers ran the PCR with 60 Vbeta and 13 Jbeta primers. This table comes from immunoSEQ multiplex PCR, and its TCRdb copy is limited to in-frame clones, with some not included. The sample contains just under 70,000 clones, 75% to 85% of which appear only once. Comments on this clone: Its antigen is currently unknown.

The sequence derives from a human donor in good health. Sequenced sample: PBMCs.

The DNA for the CDR3 is TGTGCCAGCAGCGCAGGCTCCTACAATGAGCAGTTCTTC. This gives the protein CASSAGSYNEQFF. The V call is TRBV9, the J call TRBJ2-1; D call uncertain. Trimming shortened V by 3 bases and J by 0 bases, and 4 bases separated the two germline ends. The CDR3 loop spans 13 amino acids. Germline loops: CDR1 SGDLS, CDR2 YYNGEE.